The rows below give T cell receptor beta chains drawn from one sample of a study of somatic mutations in cytotoxic T cells in rheumatoid arthritis. Here immunoSEQ multiplex PCR was the method, and the copy in TCRdb shows in-frame clones only, minus some. The sample lists 4,000 or so clones, about 80% seen once, with around 30% in the top ten. Source material: CD8+ T cells sorted from blood. These receptor sequences come from a woman aged 60-70 years with rheumatoid arthritis. CDR3s include the opening cysteine and the closing phenylalanine or tryptophan. D genes are given only for firm matches. Expanded clones get a size class; other rows say once, few or many, or leave the size out.

NA,TRBJ2-1,NA,TRBV28,CASSPATDNEQFF,TGTGCCAGCAGTCCCGCCACGGACAATGAGCAGTTCTTC
NA,TRBJ1-6,NA,TRBV6-4,CASSDGTFFNSPLHF,TGTGCCAGCAGTGATGGGACATTCTTCAATTCACCCCTCCACTTT
NA,TRBJ1-1,NA,TRBV29-1,CSVGTRGERAFF,TGCAGCGTTGGGACCAGGGGAGAGAGGGCTTTCTTT
few,TRBJ1-6,NA,TRBV2,CASISSSGGGYNSPLHF,TGTGCCAGCATTTCCAGTTCCGGCGGGGGTTATAATTCACCCCTCCACTTT
NA,TRBJ1-2,NA,TRBV7-2,CASSLSLQSNYGYTF,TGTGCCAGCAGCTTATCGCTGCAGTCTAACTATGGCTACACCTTC
once,TRBJ1-6,NA,TRBV6-1,CASRTTEGNNSPLHF,TGTGCCAGCAGGACCACAGAGGGAAATAATTCACCCCTCCACTTT
NA,TRBJ1-5,NA,TRBV7-8,CASSRYQGPNQPQHF,TGTGCCAGCAGCCGCTACCAGGGGCCCAATCAGCCCCAGCATTTT
hyperexpanded,TRBJ2-2,TRBD2,TRBV4-1,CASSHGAGGPGELFF,TGCGCCAGCAGCCATGGGGCGGGGGGACCCGGGGAGCTGTTTTTT
NA,TRBJ2-1,TRBD1,TRBV11-3,CASSRLRGQGYDEQFF,TGTGCCAGCAGTCGACTGAGGGGACAGGGGTACGATGAGCAGTTCTTC
once,TRBJ2-1,NA,TRBV27,CASSLYNNEQFF,TGTGCCAGCAGTTTATACAACAATGAGCAGTTCTTC
NA,TRBJ1-5,TRBD1,TRBV28,CASSSGQGSNQPQHF,TGTGCCAGCAGTTCGGGACAGGGGAGCAATCAGCCCCAGCATTTT
NA,TRBJ1-6,NA,TRBV7-9,CASSPFVGFNSPLHF,TGTGCCAGCAGCCCCTTCGTCGGTTTTAATTCACCCCTCCACTTT
once,TRBJ2-1,NA,TRBV27,CASSLEVRNEQFF,TGTGCCAGCAGTTTAGAGGTTCGCAATGAGCAGTTCTTC
NA,TRBJ2-7,TRBD1,TRBV7-9,CASSSTGVEQYF,TGTGCCAGCAGCTCTACAGGGGTGGAGCAGTACTTC
NA,TRBJ2-7,TRBD1,TRBV13,CASRWRGQGHEQYF,TGTGCCAGCAGATGGCGCGGACAGGGGCACGAGCAGTACTTC